This T cell receptor (beta chain) stems from a study of response to subunit inactivated influenza vaccine. Study results and caveats: Few new T cells, the authors suggested, are recruited by each seasonal influenza vaccination.

This clonotype was found many times. What it recognizes is unknown. Germline V gene data show CDR1 as MNHNS and CDR2 as SASEGT. The CDR3 loop spans 14 amino acids. Trimming removed 5 bases from V and 3 bases from J, with 13 bases in between. TCRdb re-derived calls from the RT-PCR reads in MiXCR, one entry per CDR3 protein. The data hold roughly 780,000 distinct CDR3 sequences, with under 20% observed a single time. Sequenced here: PBMCs from blood, sampled roughly 5 days after vaccination. The chain recombines TRBV6-1 with TRBJ1-1, with D unclear. This clonotype was obtained from a man between 45 and 60 years old who received an inactivated influenza vaccine. CDR3 amino acids: CASSRGDEYTEAFF. The CDR3 bases are TGTGCCAGCAGTCGGGGAGATGAGTACACTGAAGCTTTCTTT.